This T cell receptor (beta chain) was captured in a study of blood T cell repertoires in COVID-19. Assay used: immunoSEQ multiplex PCR; TCRdb lists only in-frame clones, some missing. The data contain some 150,000 clones, 82% of them singletons. The CDR3 runs to 13 residues. Germline CDR1 MGHDK, CDR2 SYGVNS. Trimming left V 6 bases short and J 8 bases short, with 14 bases between. The J gene is TRBJ2-1, the V gene TRBV25-1, with TRBD1 as a possible D gene (5 bases). The TCR sequence derives from an elderly woman with acute or convalescent COVID-19. Sequenced material: peripheral blood. CDR3 amino acids: CASSPGWGDEQFF. The CDR3 region has the DNA TGTGCCAGCAGCCCCGGGTGGGGCGATGAGCAGTTCTTC.